This TCR beta chain originates from a study of blood T cells in healthy people across ages (dated by TCRdb to 2013 to 2016). With regard to the full study: In model experiments, template switching captured roughly one uniquely barcoded TCR beta cDNA molecule for every two T cells. The donors were split into four age groups: young (average 16 years), middle-aged (39), aged (over 55) and long-lived (about 74). Donors of different ages were randomly distributed across sequencing lanes to avoid experimental bias. The study measured age-related changes in TCR beta repertoire diversity using deep sequencing normalized with unique cDNA molecular identifiers. The study analyzed two additional independent replicas of 1 million unique cDNA reads from the same blood draw for two donors, one aged 18 to 30 and one aged 80 or older. The paper as a whole reports these results and caveats: The long-lived group showed more naive CD4+ T cells, fewer expanded clones and increased TCR diversity than the aged group, suggesting age selection. Observed TCR beta diversity correlated strongly with the percentage of naive T cells measured by flow cytometry. Estimates of total diversity based on one million sequenced T cells were regarded as lower bounds and as underestimates. Observed TCR beta diversity per million T cells fell roughly linearly with age, and a significant reduction was already apparent by age approximately 40. Bulk unsorted PBMC profiling prevented conclusive comparison of naive and antigen-experienced compartments. Donor CMV infection status was unknown, potentially confounding age-related changes in expanded clonotypes.

To note about this clonotype: Its cognate antigen has yet to be identified. No per-base quality is available; no much larger clone lies one base away.

Systemically healthy Caucasian individuals from Russia, around 38 in total and aged about 6 to 95 years, were included as donors. Roughly 9 milliliters of peripheral blood were drawn from each donor into EDTA-treated Vacutainer tubes. Ficoll-Paque density-gradient centrifugation was used to isolate PBMCs, with at least 6 million obtained per sample. Total RNA was extracted from PBMCs with Trizol reagent, with at least 5 micrograms obtained per sample. For every donor, flow cytometry on a PBMC aliquot measured the percentage of naive CD45RAhigh/CD27high T cells. The library came from 5' RACE. Sequencing used an Illumina HiSeq 2500. The second PCR ran for about 7 to 11 cycles and used a J-beta primer mix along with a sample-barcoded 5' primer. Each TCR beta cDNA molecule received a unique molecular identifier from a template-switch 5' adaptor carrying 12 random nucleotides. At least 3 million CDR3-containing paired-end reads were obtained from each sample. The Mint cDNA synthesis kit, primed by a TRBC-specific oligonucleotide, was used to synthesize first-strand cDNA from all RNA. Following uracil-DNA glycosylase treatment, a first 18-cycle PCR with universal primers M1SS and BC2_uni_R was performed on all cDNA. In the paper's pipeline: Each sample was normalized by randomly selecting 1 million high-quality reads, each carrying a distinct molecular identifier. Instead of being binned into consensus sequences, reads that shared molecular identifiers were thrown out. MiTCR, set to a Q25 quality threshold and the strictest error-elimination algorithm, was used for CDR3 identification, clonotype clustering and error correction. A nonparametric unseen species model using Euler transformation provided a lower-bound estimate of total TCR beta diversity. TCRdb reran the public reads through fastp at Q25 and MiXCR, keeping productive beta chains. Here each entry gathers all rows of one CDR3 protein and keeps the most common genes and DNA. The V and J calls follow TCRdb's processing rather than the paper's. The sample includes around 1,500,000 distinct CDR3 sequences, with approximately 30% observed a single time. The ten biggest clones cover 7.7% of the sample.

The CDR3 goes from the cysteine to the phenylalanine over 14 residues. The entry retains the CDR3 DNA only, 42 bases that are in frame from base 1. Based on the germline V gene, the CDR1 and CDR2 sequences are SGHRS and YFSETQ. The V and J ends are trimmed by 4 bases and 1 base, leaving 11 bases between them. The chain is encoded by TRBV5-1 joined to TRBJ1-1; no D segment can be confidently identified. The material sequenced was blood. The receptor was isolated from a woman younger than 45 in good health. The nucleotide sequence reads as follows: TGCGCCAGCAGCCAAAACGCCGAGAACACTGAAGCTTTCTTT. The translation is CASSQNAENTEAFF. With the rest looked up from the reference TRBV5-1 and TRBJ1-1 genes rather than sequenced, the full variable domain is KAGVTQTPRYLIKTRGQQVTLSCSPISGHRSVSWYQQTPGQGLQFLFEYFSETQRNKGNFPGRFSGRQFSNSRSEMNVSTLELGDSALYLCASSQNAENTEAFFGQGTRLTVV.